This T cell receptor beta chain came from a study (dated by TCRdb to about 2016). The germline V gene encodes CDR1 SGHVS and CDR2 FQNEAQ. V trim: 5 bases; J trim: 4 bases; unmatched bases: 11. Counted from cysteine to phenylalanine, this CDR3 has 18 amino acids. The read is trimmed to its CDR3 DNA, 54 bases read in frame from base 1. Ten or more counts support this clonotype. Its antigen is not yet known. There are no base qualities to consult, and no much larger clone falls within one base. The library was built by means of RT-PCR. TCRdb records Illumina MiSeq as the sequencer. TCRdb redid the processing of the public reads, applying fastp at Q25 and MiXCR, and retained in-frame beta chains. Rows with one shared CDR3 protein collapse into an entry with the most common genes and DNA. Recorded for this sample are about 680,000 distinct CDR3 sequences; 14% of them occurred a single time. The ten largest make up just over 3.5% of the sample.

The sequence derives from a female donor in good health, serving as a healthy control. The sequenced material came from memory CD4+ T cells from blood. The chain was built from TRBV7-8 and TRBJ2-7; 16 bases in the junction line up with TRBD2. The CDR3 has the sequence CASSLGTSGRAYVYEQYF. The sequenced DNA: TGTGCCAGCAGCCTCGGGACTAGCGGGAGGGCCTATGTGTACGAGCAGTACTTC.